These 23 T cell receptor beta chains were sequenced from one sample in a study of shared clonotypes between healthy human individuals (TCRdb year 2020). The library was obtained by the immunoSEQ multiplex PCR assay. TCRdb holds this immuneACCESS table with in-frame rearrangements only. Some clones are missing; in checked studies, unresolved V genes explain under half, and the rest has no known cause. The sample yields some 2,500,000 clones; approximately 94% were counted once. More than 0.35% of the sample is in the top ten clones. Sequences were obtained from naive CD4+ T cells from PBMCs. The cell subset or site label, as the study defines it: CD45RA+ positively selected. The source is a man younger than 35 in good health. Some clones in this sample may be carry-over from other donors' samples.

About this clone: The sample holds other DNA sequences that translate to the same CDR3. The CDR3 reads CASSPDRLYGYTF. CDR3 DNA sequence: TGTGCCAGCAGCCCCGACAGACTCTATGGCTACACCTTC. The rearrangement uses TRBV6-5 and TRBJ1-2; the D gene is possibly TRBD1 (5 bases). CDR1 is MNHEY and CDR2 is SVGAGI in the germline V gene. Trimming pared 6 bases from V and 4 bases from J, leaving 12 bases between. The CDR3 covers 13 residues.

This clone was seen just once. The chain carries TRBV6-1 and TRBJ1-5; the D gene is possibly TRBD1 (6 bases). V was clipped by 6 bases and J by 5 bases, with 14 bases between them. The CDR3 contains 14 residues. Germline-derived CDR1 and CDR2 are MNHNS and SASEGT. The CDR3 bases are TGTGCCAGCAGGAAAGACAGGACGGATCAGCCCCAGCATTTT. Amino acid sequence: CASRKDRTDQPQHF.

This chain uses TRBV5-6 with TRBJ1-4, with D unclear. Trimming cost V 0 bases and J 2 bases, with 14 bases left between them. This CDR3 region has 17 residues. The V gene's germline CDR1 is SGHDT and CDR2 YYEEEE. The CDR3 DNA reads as TGTGCCAGCAGCTTGGCAAAGGGCGCTAACACTAATGAAAAACTGTTTTTT. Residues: CASSLAKGANTNEKLFF.

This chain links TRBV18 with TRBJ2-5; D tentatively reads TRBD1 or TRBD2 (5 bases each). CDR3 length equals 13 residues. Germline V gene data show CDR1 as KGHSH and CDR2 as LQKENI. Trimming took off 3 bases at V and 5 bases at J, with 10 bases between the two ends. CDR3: CASSPGVLETQYF. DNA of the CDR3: TGTGCCAGCTCACCGGGGGTGTTGGAGACCCAGTACTTC.

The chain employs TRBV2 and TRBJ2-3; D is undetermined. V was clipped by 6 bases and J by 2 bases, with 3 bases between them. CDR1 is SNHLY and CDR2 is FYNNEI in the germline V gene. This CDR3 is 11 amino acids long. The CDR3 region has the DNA TGTGCCAGCAGCAACACAGATACGCAGTATTTT. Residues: CASSNTDTQYF.

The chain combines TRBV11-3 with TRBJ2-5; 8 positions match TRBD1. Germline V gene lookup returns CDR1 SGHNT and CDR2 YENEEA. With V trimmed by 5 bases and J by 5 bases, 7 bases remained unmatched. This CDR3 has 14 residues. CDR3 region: CASSPDRVGETQYF. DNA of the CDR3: TGTGCCAGCAGCCCGGACAGGGTCGGTGAGACCCAGTACTTC. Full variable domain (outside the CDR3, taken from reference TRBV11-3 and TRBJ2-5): EAGVVQSPRYKIIEKKQPVAFWCNPISGHNTLYWYLQNLGQGPELLIRYENEEAVDDSQLPKDRFSAERLKGVDSTLKIQPAELGDSAVYLCASSPDRVGETQYFGPGTRLLVL.

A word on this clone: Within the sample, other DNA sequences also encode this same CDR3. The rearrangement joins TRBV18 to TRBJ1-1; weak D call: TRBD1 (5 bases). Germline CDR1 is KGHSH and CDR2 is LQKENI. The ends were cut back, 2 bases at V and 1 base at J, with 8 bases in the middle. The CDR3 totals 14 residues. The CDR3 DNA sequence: TGTGCCAGCTCACCAGCAGGGAGGAACACTGAAGCTTTCTTT. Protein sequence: CASSPAGRNTEAFF.

The CDR3 coding sequence is TGTGCCAGCAGCTTCCTAGCGGGTGCCTACGAGCAGTACTTC. Protein sequence: CASSFLAGAYEQYF. The rearrangement uses TRBV11-1 and TRBJ2-7; 8 nucleotides line up with TRBD2. The CDR3 runs to 14 residues. With 3 bases clipped from V and 2 bases from J, the junction kept 3 bases outside the gene matches. CDR1 is SGHAT, CDR2 FQDESV, per germline (reference sequence).

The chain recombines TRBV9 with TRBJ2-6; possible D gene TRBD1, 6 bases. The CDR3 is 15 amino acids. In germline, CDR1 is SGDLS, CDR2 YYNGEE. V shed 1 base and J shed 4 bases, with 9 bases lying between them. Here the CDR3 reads CASSVKGVGANVLTF. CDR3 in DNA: TGTGCCAGCAGCGTAAAGGGGGTAGGGGCCAACGTCCTGACTTTC.

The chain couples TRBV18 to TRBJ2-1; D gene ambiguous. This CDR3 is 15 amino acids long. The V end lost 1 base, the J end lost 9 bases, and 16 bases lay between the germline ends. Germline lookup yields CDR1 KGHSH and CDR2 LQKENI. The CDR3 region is CASSPQGTDTGEQFF. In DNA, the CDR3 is TGTGCCAGCTCACCACAGGGTACGGATACGGGTGAGCAGTTCTTC.

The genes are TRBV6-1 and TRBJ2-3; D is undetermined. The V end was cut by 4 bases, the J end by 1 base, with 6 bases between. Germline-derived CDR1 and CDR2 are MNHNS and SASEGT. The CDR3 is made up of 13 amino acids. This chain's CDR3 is CASSVRGTDTQYF. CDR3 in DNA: TGTGCCAGCAGTGTCCGGGGCACAGATACGCAGTATTTT.

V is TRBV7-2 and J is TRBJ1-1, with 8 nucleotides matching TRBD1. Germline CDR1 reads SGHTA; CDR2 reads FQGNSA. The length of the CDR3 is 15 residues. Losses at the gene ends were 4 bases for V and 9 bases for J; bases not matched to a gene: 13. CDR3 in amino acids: CASSSVRRQGQQAFF. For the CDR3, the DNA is TGTGCCAGCAGCTCCGTGCGTCGACAGGGGCAACAAGCTTTCTTT. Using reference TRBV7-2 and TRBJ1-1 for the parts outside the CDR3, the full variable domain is GAGVSQSPSNKVTEKGKDVELRCDPISGHTALYWYRQSLGQGLEFLIYFQGNSAPDKSGLPSDRFSAERTGGSVSTLTIQRTQQEDSAVYLCASSSVRRQGQQAFFGQGTRLTVV.

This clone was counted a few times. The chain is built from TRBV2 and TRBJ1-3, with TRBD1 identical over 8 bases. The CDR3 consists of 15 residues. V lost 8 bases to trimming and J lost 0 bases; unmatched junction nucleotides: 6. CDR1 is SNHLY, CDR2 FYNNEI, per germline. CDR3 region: CASAAGGTSGNTIYF. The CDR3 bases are TGTGCCAGCGCTGCAGGGGGCACCTCTGGAAACACCATATATTTT.

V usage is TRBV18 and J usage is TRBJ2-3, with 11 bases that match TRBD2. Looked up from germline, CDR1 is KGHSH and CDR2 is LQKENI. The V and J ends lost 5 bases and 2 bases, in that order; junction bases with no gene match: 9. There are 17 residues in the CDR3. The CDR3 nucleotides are TGTGCCAGCTCAACTACCGGGACTAGCGGATACACAGATACGCAGTATTTT. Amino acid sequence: CASSTTGTSGYTDTQYF.

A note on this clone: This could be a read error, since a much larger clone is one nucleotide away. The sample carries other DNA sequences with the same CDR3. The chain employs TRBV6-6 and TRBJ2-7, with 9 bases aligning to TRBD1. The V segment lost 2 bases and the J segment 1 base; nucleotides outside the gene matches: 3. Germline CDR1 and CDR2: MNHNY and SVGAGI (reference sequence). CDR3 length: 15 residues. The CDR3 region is CASSYAGQGSYEQYF. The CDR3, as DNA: TGTGCCAGCAGTTACGCGGGACAGGGATCCTACGAGCAGTACTTC.

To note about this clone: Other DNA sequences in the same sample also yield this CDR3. The CDR3 DNA sequence: TGTGCCAGCAGCGTAGCTACGGGGTCATATGGCTACACCTTC. Protein product: CASSVATGSYGYTF. The chain couples TRBV9 to TRBJ1-2; D remains ambiguous. V lost 0 bases and J lost 5, with 11 bases in between. Germline CDR1 is SGDLS and CDR2 is YYNGEE. CDR3 size: 14 residues.

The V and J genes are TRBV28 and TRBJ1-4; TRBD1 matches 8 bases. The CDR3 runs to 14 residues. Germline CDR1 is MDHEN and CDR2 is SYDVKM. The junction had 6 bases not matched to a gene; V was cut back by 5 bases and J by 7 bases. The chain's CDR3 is CASSPGGESEKLFF. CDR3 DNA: TGTGCCAGCAGTCCAGGGGGCGAAAGTGAAAAACTGTTTTTT.

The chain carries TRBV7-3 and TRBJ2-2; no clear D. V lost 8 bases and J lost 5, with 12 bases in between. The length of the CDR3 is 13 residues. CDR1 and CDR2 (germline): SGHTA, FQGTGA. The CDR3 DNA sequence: TGTGCCAGCGGGTTAGTGGGGACCGGGGAGCTGTTTTTT. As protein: CASGLVGTGELFF.

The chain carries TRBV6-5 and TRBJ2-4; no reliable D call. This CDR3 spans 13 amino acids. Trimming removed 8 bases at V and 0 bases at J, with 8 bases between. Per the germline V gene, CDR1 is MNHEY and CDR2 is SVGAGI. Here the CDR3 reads CASGLLAKNIQYF. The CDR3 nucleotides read TGTGCCAGCGGGCTTCTAGCCAAAAACATTCAGTACTTC.

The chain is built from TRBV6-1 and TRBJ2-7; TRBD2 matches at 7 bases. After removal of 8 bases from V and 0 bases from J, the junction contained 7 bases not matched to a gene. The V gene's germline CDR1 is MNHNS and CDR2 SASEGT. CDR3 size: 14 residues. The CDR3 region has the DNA TGTGCCAGCTCTACAGCGGGACTCTCCTACGAGCAGTACTTC. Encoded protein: CASSTAGLSYEQYF.

The CDR3 DNA follows: TGTGCCAGCTCACGAATCCGGGACAGTTACACCGGGGAGCTGTTTTTT. The encoded protein is CASSRIRDSYTGELFF. The chain couples TRBV18 to TRBJ2-2; TRBD1 matches at 7 bases. The trim removed 4 bases at V and 3 bases at J, leaving 8 bases unmatched. CDR3 size: 16 residues. The germline gives CDR1 KGHSH, CDR2 LQKENI. The full variable domain, its missing parts supplied by reference TRBV18 and TRBJ2-2, is NAGVMQNPRHLVRRRGQEARLRCSPMKGHSHVYWYRQLPEEGLKFMVYLQKENIIDESGMPKERFSAEFPKEGPSILRIQQVVRGDSAAYFCASSRIRDSYTGELFFGEGSRLTVL.

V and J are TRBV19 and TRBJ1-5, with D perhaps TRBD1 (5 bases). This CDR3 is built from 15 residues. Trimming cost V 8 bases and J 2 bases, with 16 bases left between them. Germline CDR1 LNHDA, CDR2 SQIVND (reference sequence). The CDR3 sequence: CASGPTGEGNQPQHF. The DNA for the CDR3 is TGTGCCAGTGGCCCTACGGGGGAAGGCAATCAGCCCCAGCATTTT.

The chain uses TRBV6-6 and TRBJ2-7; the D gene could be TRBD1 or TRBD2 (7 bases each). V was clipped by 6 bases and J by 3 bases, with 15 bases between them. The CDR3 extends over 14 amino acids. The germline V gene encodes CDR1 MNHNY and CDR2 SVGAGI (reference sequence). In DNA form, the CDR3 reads TGTGCCAGCAGGCTAACAGGGGAGGGCTACGAGCAGTACTTC. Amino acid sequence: CASRLTGEGYEQYF.